These 24 T cell receptor beta chains originate from one sample sequenced in a study of cytotoxic CD8 clonotypes in ibrutinib-treated CLL. Measured with immunoSEQ multiplex PCR; TCRdb has only the in-frame clones, and not every one. The sample has a few hundred thousand clones; 60% to 75% are singletons. Sequencing used PBMCs, obtained after 24 months of ibrutinib treatment. The origin of the receptors is a human donor with chronic lymphocytic leukemia.

The chain uses TRBV7-9 and TRBJ1-5; D is uncertain. V lost 1 base to trimming and J lost 4 bases, with 8 bases between them. This CDR3 contains 14 residues. The V gene's germline CDR1 is SEHNR and CDR2 FQNEAQ (reference sequence). CDR3 region: CASSLEALNQPQHF. Written as DNA, the CDR3 is TGTGCCAGCAGCTTAGAGGCGTTAAATCAGCCCCAGCATTTT.

The chain recombines TRBV30 with TRBJ1-1, with D uncertain. The germline V gene encodes CDR1 GTSNPN and CDR2 SVGIG (reference sequence). The CDR3 sequence is 13 residues long. With 3 bases removed from V and 8 bases from J, the gap between germline ends came to 16 bases. The CDR3 DNA is TGTGCCTGGAGCGGGATCAGCTACCGAGAAGCTTTCTTT. As protein: CAWSGISYREAFF.

V usage is TRBV2 and J usage is TRBJ2-7; 7 bases are a match to TRBD1. The CDR3 has 16 residues. The V segment lost 6 bases and the J segment 0 bases; nucleotides outside the gene matches: 11. Germline V gene lookup returns CDR1 SNHLY and CDR2 FYNNEI. CDR3 in DNA: TGTGCCAGCAGGGGCCCCGGGGACAGATCCTCCTACGAGCAGTACTTC. This translates into CASRGPGDRSSYEQYF.

The chain has TRBV28 and TRBJ1-2, with D unclear. CDR1 and CDR2 (germline): MDHEN, SYDVKM. This CDR3 region has 16 residues. V dropped 5 bases and J dropped 5 bases, with 21 bases sitting between them. The CDR3 DNA sequence: TGTGCCAGCAGTCAGCTACCGGGATCCCTTAGGTATGGCTACACCTTC. Translation gives CASSQLPGSLRYGYTF.

This chain joins TRBV27 and TRBJ2-7; TRBD1 aligns across 9 bases. J gave up 2 bases and V 6 bases, and 14 bases lay outside the gene matches. The length of the CDR3 is 17 residues. CDR1 and CDR2 (germline): MNHEY, SMNVEV (reference sequence). The CDR3 nucleotides are TGTGCCAGCAGCCAGATTCGGACAGGGGCCCGTACCTACGAGCAGTACTTC. This sequence encodes CASSQIRTGARTYEQYF.

This chain connects TRBV7-9 to TRBJ2-2; 8 bases map to TRBD1. Per germline, CDR1 SEHNR and CDR2 FQNEAQ (reference sequence). Germline trimming cut 6 bases from V and 6 bases from J; bases unmatched to any gene: 12. CDR3 length equals 16 residues. CDR3: CASRSSQGAVSGELFF. The CDR3 region has the DNA TGTGCCAGCAGAAGTTCCCAGGGGGCGGTATCCGGGGAGCTGTTTTTT. Based on the CDR3 plus reference TRBV7-9 and TRBJ2-2, the full variable domain is DTGVSQNPRHKITKRGQNVTFRCDPISEHNRLYWYRQTLGQGPEFLTYFQNEAQLEKSRLLSDRFSAERPKGSFSTLEIQRTEQGDSAMYLCASRSSQGAVSGELFFGEGSRLTVL.

This clone was seen repeatedly, ten times or more. The chain carries TRBV9 and TRBJ2-3, with D possibly being TRBD1 (5 bases). This CDR3 has 13 amino acids. CDR1 and CDR2 (germline): SGDLS, YYNGEE. V dropped 4 bases and J dropped 9 bases, with 15 bases sitting between them. CDR3: CASSPTTALTQYF. The CDR3 bases are TGTGCCAGCAGCCCCACGACAGCATTAACGCAGTATTTT.

Details on this clone: Other DNA sequences in the same sample also yield this CDR3. The gene calls are TRBV2 and TRBJ2-5; weak D call: TRBD2 (6 bases). V dropped 8 bases and J dropped 5 bases, with 9 bases sitting between them. Germline V gene lookup returns CDR1 SNHLY and CDR2 FYNNEI. The CDR3 spans 11 residues. The CDR3 region is CASRLEETQYF. The CDR3 nucleotides are TGTGCCAGCCGACTAGAGGAGACCCAGTACTTC.

The chain uses TRBV4-1 and TRBJ2-2; no definite D call. Between the trimmed V and J ends, which lost 0 bases and 7 bases, there was a span of 12 bases. CDR1 is MGHRA, CDR2 YSYEKL, per germline. CDR3 size: 15 residues. The CDR3 DNA reads as TGCGCCAGCAGCCAAGAAGCGATGGAAGGCGGGGAGCTGTTTTTT. Protein: CASSQEAMEGGELFF.

This chain connects TRBV6-5 to TRBJ2-7, with D maybe TRBD1 (6 bases). The CDR3 contains 11 residues. CDR1 MNHEY and CDR2 SVGAGI come from the germline V gene. Trimming pared 7 bases from V and 8 bases from J, leaving 12 bases between. CDR3: CASTLQGKQYF. CDR3 DNA: TGTGCCAGCACTCTACAGGGCAAGCAGTACTTC.

In nucleotides, the CDR3 is TGTGCCAGCAGTGAGGGACACTCTGGCGAGCAGTACTTC. Protein sequence: CASSEGHSGEQYF. The chain uses TRBV2 and TRBJ2-7, with D perhaps TRBD1 (6 bases). The CDR3 loop spans 13 amino acids. Germline CDR1 is SNHLY and CDR2 is FYNNEI. V was pared by 3 bases and J by 6 bases, with 12 bases between.

V and J are TRBV28 and TRBJ1-4, with D maybe TRBD1 (6 bases). V lost 3 bases and J 5 bases, leaving 13 bases between the germline ends. The CDR3 loop spans 15 amino acids. Germline V gene lookup returns CDR1 MDHEN and CDR2 SYDVKM. The CDR3, as DNA: TGTGCCAGCAGTTTCCGATGGACAGAAAATGAAAAACTGTTTTTT. This translates into CASSFRWTENEKLFF.

This clone occurred a few times. The CDR3 reads CSAPNTGELFF. In DNA, the CDR3 is TGCAGTGCTCCGAACACCGGGGAGCTGTTTTTT. The genes are TRBV20-1 and TRBJ2-2, with no clear D. V was clipped by 5 bases and J by 0 bases, with 1 base between them. CDR1 DFQATT and CDR2 SNEGSKA come from the germline V gene (reference sequence). This CDR3 region has 11 residues.

This CDR3 reads CASSPGLAGNTGELFF. The CDR3 DNA sequence: TGTGCCAGCAGCCCGGGACTAGCGGGAAACACCGGGGAGCTGTTTTTT. The gene calls are TRBV5-4 and TRBJ2-2, with 13 bases that match TRBD2. With 4 bases clipped from V and 2 bases from J, the junction kept 2 bases outside the gene matches. Per germline, CDR1 SGHNT and CDR2 YYREEE (reference sequence). This CDR3 contains 16 residues.

The CDR3 region is CASSYSWAGQHYEQYF. In nucleotides, the CDR3 is TGTGCCAGCAGTTACTCGTGGGCAGGGCAACACTACGAGCAGTACTTC. The chain has TRBV6-5 and TRBJ2-7; D perhaps matches TRBD1 (5 bases). The germline V gene encodes CDR1 MNHEY and CDR2 SVGAGI. CDR3 length: 16 amino acids. V dropped 0 bases and J dropped 3 bases, with 15 bases sitting between them.

The rearrangement links TRBV29-1 to TRBJ2-1; a possible D gene is TRBD2 (6 bases). The CDR3 extends over 17 amino acids. The germline CDR1 and CDR2 sequences are SQVTM and ANQGSEA. Trimming cost V 6 bases and J 0 bases, with 21 bases left between them. CDR3 amino acids: CSVSPPGLGSSYNEQFF. The CDR3 DNA sequence: TGCAGCGTGTCCCCCCCGGGACTGGGGAGCTCCTACAATGAGCAGTTCTTC.

The rearrangement uses TRBV25-1 and TRBJ2-1, with 7 bases aligning to TRBD1. The CDR3 runs to 17 residues. Looked up from germline, CDR1 is MGHDK and CDR2 is SYGVNS. The V and J ends lost 4 bases and 0 bases, in that order; junction bases with no gene match: 9. The DNA for the CDR3 is TGTGCCAGCAGTGGACTGGGGACAGAGATCTCCTACAATGAGCAGTTCTTC. It translates to CASSGLGTEISYNEQFF.

The rearrangement links TRBV7-3 to TRBJ1-3; D not resolved. V was clipped by 2 bases and J by 0 bases, with 8 bases between them. From germline, CDR1 is SGHTA and CDR2 FQGTGA. The CDR3 extends over 15 amino acids. The CDR3 here is CASSLGPASGNTIYF. The CDR3 nucleotides read TGTGCCAGCAGCTTAGGTCCGGCCTCTGGAAACACCATATATTTT.

This clone was counted a few times. This sequence joins TRBV28 and TRBJ1-1; tentative D call: TRBD1 (5 bases). The CDR3 extends over 12 amino acids. V was shortened by 6 bases and J by 6 bases, with 11 bases between the two germline ends. Germline V gives CDR1 MDHEN, CDR2 SYDVKM. The CDR3 bases are TGTGCCAGCAGGGGGACTCGGGCTGAAGCTTTCTTT. Its protein is CASRGTRAEAFF.

This clone was seen a single time. V and J are TRBV29-1 and TRBJ1-1; D remains ambiguous. Germline V gene lookup returns CDR1 SQVTM and CDR2 ANQGSEA. The CDR3 loop spans 13 amino acids. V dropped 4 bases and J dropped 1 base, with 10 bases sitting between them. CDR3 nucleotide sequence: TGCAGCGTTGGTCGGGTCCCGAACACTGAAGCTTTCTTT. It is translated as CSVGRVPNTEAFF.

The chain has TRBV6-4 and TRBJ1-2; no clear D. Trimming cost V 6 bases and J 5 bases, with 19 bases left between them. This CDR3 contains 15 residues. Germline CDR1 reads MRHNA; CDR2 reads SNTAGT. This CDR3 reads CASSPDIGWAYGYTF. In DNA form, the CDR3 reads TGTGCCAGCAGCCCCGATATAGGTTGGGCTTATGGCTACACCTTC.

The chain links TRBV9 to TRBJ1-2, with a weak D call TRBD1 (6 bases). The CDR3 covers 17 residues. Trimming took 3 bases from V and 2 from J, leaving 20 bases between them. CDR1 is SGDLS and CDR2 is YYNGEE in the germline V gene. CDR3 nucleotides: TGTGCCAGCAGCGCCCGTCCCAGGGGACTCGGGAACTATGGCTACACCTTC. Protein: CASSARPRGLGNYGYTF. Looking up the rest from reference TRBV9 and TRBJ1-2 gives the full variable domain: DSGVTQTPKHLITATGQRVTLRCSPRSGDLSVYWYQQSLDQGLQFLIQYYNGEERAKGNILERFSAQQFPDLHSELNLSSLELGDSALYFCASSARPRGLGNYGYTFGSGTRLTVV.

Only one count was recorded for this clone. V and J are TRBV7-9 and TRBJ2-1; D possibly corresponds to TRBD2 (6 bases). Trimming cost V 2 bases and J 5 bases, with 16 bases left between them. Germline lookup yields CDR1 SEHNR and CDR2 FQNEAQ (reference sequence). The CDR3 length is 16 residues. CDR3 nucleotides: TGTGCCAGCAGCTTACCATTCGGGAGAATGAACAATGAGCAGTTCTTC. Translated: CASSLPFGRMNNEQFF.

The chain employs TRBV10-3 and TRBJ1-2; no clear D gene. The CDR3 length is 15 residues. The germline V gene has CDR1 ENHRY and CDR2 SYGVKD. V was pared by 7 bases and J by 2 bases, with 17 bases between. The CDR3 spells CAITEETGSNYGYTF. The CDR3 nucleotides read TGTGCCATCACCGAGGAGACCGGAAGCAACTATGGCTACACCTTC.